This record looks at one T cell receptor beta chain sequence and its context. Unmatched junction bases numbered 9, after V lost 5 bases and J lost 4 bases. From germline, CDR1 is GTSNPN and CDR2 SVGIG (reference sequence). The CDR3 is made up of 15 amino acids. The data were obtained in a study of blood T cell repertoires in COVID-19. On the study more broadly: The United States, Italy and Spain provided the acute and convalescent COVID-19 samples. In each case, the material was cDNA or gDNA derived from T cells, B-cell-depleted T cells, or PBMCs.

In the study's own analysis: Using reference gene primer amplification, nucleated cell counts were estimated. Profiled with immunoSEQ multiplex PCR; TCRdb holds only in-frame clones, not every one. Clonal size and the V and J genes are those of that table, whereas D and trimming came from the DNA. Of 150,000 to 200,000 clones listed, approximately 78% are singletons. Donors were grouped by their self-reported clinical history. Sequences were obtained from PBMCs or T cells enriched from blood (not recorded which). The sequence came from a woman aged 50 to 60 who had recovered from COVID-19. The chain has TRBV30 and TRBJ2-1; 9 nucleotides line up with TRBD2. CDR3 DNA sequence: TGTGCCTGGGACTCCGGGACTAGCTCTTACAATGAGCAGTTCTTC. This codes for CAWDSGTSSYNEQFF.